The entry that follows covers one T cell receptor beta chain sequence. This clonotype was seen a few times. The antigen it binds to is not known. No base-level quality is on record; no much larger clone is a single base apart. The donors were 40 or so Caucasian individuals from Russia, aged roughly 6 to 90 years, who were systemically healthy. Roughly 10 milliliters of peripheral blood were collected from each donor into EDTA-treated Vacutainer tubes. Ficoll-Paque density-gradient centrifugation was used to isolate PBMCs, with at least 7 million obtained per sample. Trizol reagent was used to extract total RNA from PBMCs, with at least 6 micrograms per sample. The percentages of naive CD45RAhigh/CD27high T cells were determined by flow cytometry on a PBMC aliquot from every donor. Library method: 5' RACE. Sequencing was performed on an Illumina HiSeq 2500. A second PCR of about 6 to 12 cycles was run with a J-beta primer mix and a sample-barcoded 5' primer. A unique molecular identifier was introduced onto each TCR beta cDNA molecule by a template-switch 5' adaptor carrying 12 random nucleotides. At least 2.5 million CDR3-containing paired-end reads were obtained from each sample. The Mint cDNA synthesis kit, primed by a TRBC-specific oligonucleotide, was used to synthesize first-strand cDNA from all RNA. All cDNA was treated with uracil-DNA glycosylase and then went through a first 18-cycle PCR with the universal primers M1SS and BC2_uni_R. The authors' analysis ran thus. For normalization, 1 million high-quality reads, each with a distinct molecular identifier, were randomly selected from each sample. Reads sharing molecular identifiers were discarded rather than binned into consensus sequences. MiTCR, with a Q25 quality threshold and the strictest error-elimination algorithm, was used for CDR3 identification, clonotype clustering and error correction. Lower-bound total TCR beta diversity was estimated with a nonparametric unseen species model using Euler transformation. The public sequencing data were trimmed at Q25 with fastp and processed into clonotypes with MiXCR by TCRdb, which kept only in-frame beta chains. One record per CDR3 amino acid sequence lists the most common genes and DNA. The V and J calls reflect TCRdb's pipeline rather than the authors' work. The sample contains hundreds of thousands of distinct CDR3 sequences, over 40% of them found a single time. The ten biggest clones cover about 14% of the sample.

Including the terminal cysteine and phenylalanine, the CDR3 comprises 20 residues. This entry keeps only the CDR3 DNA: 60 bases, framed from base 1. At the junction V is shortened by 1 base and J by 0 bases, with 22 bases in between. The germline V gene specifies KGHSH as CDR1 and LQKENI as CDR2. These data originate in a study of blood T cells in healthy people across ages (dated by TCRdb to 2013 to 2016). Regarding the complete study: Template switching captured roughly one uniquely barcoded TCR beta cDNA molecule per two T cells in model experiments. Using deep sequencing normalized with unique cDNA molecular identifiers, the study measured how TCR beta repertoire diversity changes with age. Donors were grouped into four age groups: young (average roughly 16 years), middle-aged (39), aged (62) and long-lived (over 80). Donors of different ages were randomly distributed across sequencing lanes to avoid experimental bias. For two donors (one aged 18 to 29 and one aged 80 or older), the study analyzed two additional independent replicas of 1 million unique cDNA reads from the same blood draw.

General findings and caveats noted by the study authors: The long-lived group showed more naive CD4+ T cells, fewer expanded clones and increased TCR diversity than the aged group, suggesting age selection. Because the CMV infection status of the donors was unknown, age-related changes in expanded clonotypes may potentially have been confounded. There was a strong correlation between observed TCR beta diversity and the percentage of naive T cells measured by flow cytometry. Observed TCR beta diversity per million T cells fell roughly linearly with age, and a significant reduction was already apparent by age roughly 40. Estimates of total diversity based on one million sequenced T cells were regarded as lower bounds and as underestimates. Bulk unsorted PBMC profiling prevented conclusive comparison of naive and antigen-experienced compartments.

This clonotype was sampled from a woman aged 80 or older in good health. Source material: blood. This receptor chain uses TRBV18 and TRBJ2-1; the D region possibly corresponds to TRBD2 (7 bases align). The CDR3 loop reads CASSPRRGGEARRSYNEQFF. The nucleotide sequence reads TGTGCCAGCTCACCACGTAGGGGGGGTGAGGCTCGCCGCTCCTACAATGAGCAGTTCTTC. With the rest looked up from the reference TRBV18 and TRBJ2-1 genes rather than sequenced, the full variable domain is NAGVMQNPRHLVRRRGQEARLRCSPMKGHSHVYWYRQLPEEGLKFMVYLQKENIIDESGMPKERFSAEFPKEGPSILRIQQVVRGDSAAYFCASSPRRGGEARRSYNEQFFGPGTRLTVL.